The sequence of this T cell receptor (beta chain) was determined in a study of cytomegalovirus exposure and HLA in healthy donors. Profiled with immunoSEQ multiplex PCR; TCRdb holds only in-frame clones, not every one. The sample yields about 150,000 clones, approximately 86% seen once. Study-wide findings and caveats: In vitro work confirmed that a few CMV-associated chains recognize CMV antigens. According to the study, 150 to 200 TCR beta chains were cytomegalovirus-associated.

Per germline, CDR1 SEHNR and CDR2 FQNEAQ (reference sequence). The V gene end was trimmed by 5 bases and the J gene end by 1 base; junction bases not matched to a gene: 3. The CDR3 extends over 15 amino acids. Of note for this clone: Its target is unknown.

This clonotype was obtained from a man between 18 and 29 years old in good health and CMV-seropositive. Source material: PBMCs. The chain recombines TRBV7-9 with TRBJ2-5; the match to TRBD1 covers 11 bases. The CDR3 spells CASSEDRGPQETQYF. Here the CDR3 DNA reads TGTGCCAGCAGCGAGGACAGGGGGCCCCAAGAGACCCAGTACTTC.